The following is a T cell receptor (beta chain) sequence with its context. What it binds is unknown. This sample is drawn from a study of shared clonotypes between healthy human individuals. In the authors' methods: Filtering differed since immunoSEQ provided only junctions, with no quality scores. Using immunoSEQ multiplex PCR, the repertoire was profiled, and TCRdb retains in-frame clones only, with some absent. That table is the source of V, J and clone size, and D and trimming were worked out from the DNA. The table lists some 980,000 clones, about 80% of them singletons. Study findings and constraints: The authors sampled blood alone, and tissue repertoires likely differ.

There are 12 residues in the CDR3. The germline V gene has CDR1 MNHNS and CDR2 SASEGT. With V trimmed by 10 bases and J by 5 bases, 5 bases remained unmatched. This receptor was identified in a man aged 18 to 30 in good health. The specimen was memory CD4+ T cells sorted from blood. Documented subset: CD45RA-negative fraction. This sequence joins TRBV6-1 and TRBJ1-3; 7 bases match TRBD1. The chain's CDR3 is CAIGQARNTIYF. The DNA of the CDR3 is TGTGCCATTGGACAGGCACGAAACACCATATATTTT.